This T cell receptor beta chain is from a study of control samples from healthy donors and cancer patients. The V and J ends lost 3 bases and 6 bases, in that order; junction bases with no gene match: 8. The CDR3 extends over 15 amino acids. Germline values: CDR1 SNHLY, CDR2 FYNNEI. Assay used: immunoSEQ multiplex PCR; TCRdb lists only in-frame clones, some missing. The sample consists of 30,000 or so clones, 70% to 90% of them appearing once. Input material: formalin-fixed, paraffin-embedded tissue. This TCR was recovered from a female donor with melanoma. This rearrangement joins TRBV2 to TRBJ2-7; 10 bases match TRBD2. CDR3 residues: CASSERLAGGAEQYF. CDR3 DNA: TGTGCCAGCAGTGAGAGGTTAGCGGGAGGTGCCGAGCAGTACTTC.